Each of the 23 T cell receptor beta chains below was sequenced from the same sample in a study of blood T cell repertoires in COVID-19. Method: immunoSEQ multiplex PCR; TCRdb's copy keeps in-frame clones and lacks some. The table has 60,000 to 85,000 clones, approximately 87% seen once. Source material: peripheral blood. The receptor source for this set is a man between 50 and 59 years old with active COVID-19.

The chain is built from TRBV7-2 and TRBJ1-2, with 9 nucleotides matching TRBD1. V lost 0 bases and J lost 7; bases outside the gene matches: 12. The CDR3 sequence is 17 residues long. CDR1 SGHTA and CDR2 FQGNSA come from the germline V gene. DNA for the CDR3: TGTGCCAGCAGCTTAGCCATAAGTTTACAGGGGGCTTTTGGCTACACCTTC. It encodes CASSLAISLQGAFGYTF.

The rearrangement joins TRBV12-5 to TRBJ1-1, with a tentative D call TRBD1 (6 bases). The CDR3 runs 14 residues. Germline V gene lookup returns CDR1 LGHNT and CDR2 FRNRAP. Trimming shortened V by 6 bases and J by 5 bases, and 16 bases separated the two germline ends. The CDR3 DNA sequence: TGTGCTAGTGGCCATGGACAGAAAATAACTGAAGCTTTCTTT. It encodes CASGHGQKITEAFF.

This clone showed up just a few times. This chain links TRBV5-1 with TRBJ2-7, with TRBD1 matching over 7 bases. The length of the CDR3 is 14 residues. J was trimmed by 3 bases and V by 2 bases; bases with no gene match: 5. Germline CDR1 is SGHRS and CDR2 is YFSETQ. The CDR3: CASSFGSGGYEQYF. In DNA form, the CDR3 reads TGCGCCAGCAGCTTTGGCTCAGGGGGCTACGAGCAGTACTTC.

The rearrangement uses TRBV5-1 and TRBJ2-1; no clear D gene. The CDR3 covers 15 residues. Trimming took 5 bases from V and 6 from J, leaving 18 bases between them. The germline V gene encodes CDR1 SGHRS and CDR2 YFSETQ. This CDR3 is CASSPPLESGNEQFF. CDR3 DNA: TGCGCCAGCAGTCCCCCCCTAGAATCGGGCAATGAGCAGTTCTTC.

V usage is TRBV29-1 and J usage is TRBJ1-1; maybe TRBD1 (6 bases). CDR3 length: 14 amino acids. From germline, CDR1 is SQVTM and CDR2 ANQGSEA. Deletions cut 4 bases from V and 5 bases from J, with 17 bases between. The CDR3 nucleotides are TGCAGCGTTGTCACAGGGTGGCTTGGGACTGAAGCTTTCTTT. Translated: CSVVTGWLGTEAFF. Looking up the rest from reference TRBV29-1 and TRBJ1-1 gives the full variable domain: SAVISQKPSRDICQRGTSLTIQCQVDSQVTMMFWYRQQPGQSLTLIATANQGSEATYESGFVIDKFPISRPNLTFSTLTVSNMSPEDSSIYLCSVVTGWLGTEAFFGQGTRLTVV.

This clone was observed once. The chain employs TRBV28 and TRBJ1-2; possible D gene TRBD1, 6 bases. This CDR3 spans 13 amino acids. Germline values: CDR1 MDHEN, CDR2 SYDVKM. V was shortened by 9 bases and J by 2 bases, with 13 bases between the two germline ends. CDR3 DNA: TGTGCCAGTAGACAGGTTCAAAACTATGGCTACACCTTC. This translates into CASRQVQNYGYTF.

This chain uses TRBV19 with TRBJ2-3, with TRBD2 identical over 9 bases. This CDR3 is 18 amino acids long. The V gene's germline CDR1 is LNHDA and CDR2 SQIVND (reference sequence). J gave up 0 bases and V 9 bases, and 16 bases lay outside the gene matches. The CDR3 spells CASRIPELAGTSTDTQYF. The DNA for the CDR3 is TGTGCCAGCCGAATCCCCGAACTAGCGGGTACTAGCACAGATACGCAGTATTTT.

The CDR3 sequence is CASSRDTNEQFF. The CDR3, as DNA: TGTGCCAGCAGCCGAGACACTAATGAGCAGTTCTTC. The chain is built from TRBV6-5 and TRBJ2-1; D unresolved. V lost 6 bases to trimming and J lost 7 bases, with 10 bases between them. Germline V CDR1 and CDR2: MNHEY, SVGAGI. The CDR3 has 12 amino acids.

DNA of the CDR3: TGTGCCAGCCACGAAAGAGGGGGAGCCTATCTGAAGAACAATGAGCAGTTCTTC. Translation: CASHERGGAYLKNNEQFF. V is TRBV2 and J is TRBJ2-1, with D perhaps matching TRBD1 (6 bases). The CDR3 extends over 18 amino acids. The V end was cut by 8 bases, the J end by 5 bases, with 28 bases between. Germline V gene sequence: CDR1 SNHLY, CDR2 FYNNEI.

V and J are TRBV6-6 and TRBJ2-5; D remains ambiguous. In germline, CDR1 is MNHNY, CDR2 SVGAGI (reference sequence). The CDR3 runs 12 residues. Deletions cut 4 bases from V and 2 bases from J, with 5 bases between. DNA of the CDR3: TGTGCCAGCAGTTCCGTTCAAGAGACCCAGTACTTC. Its protein is CASSSVQETQYF.

This chain joins TRBV7-2 and TRBJ2-1; D call uncertain. Trimming stripped 3 bases from V and 2 bases from J, with 11 bases between. There are 15 residues in the CDR3. The germline V gene encodes CDR1 SGHTA and CDR2 FQGNSA. This CDR3 is CASSFLQPAYNEQFF. The CDR3 nucleotides read TGTGCCAGCAGCTTTCTACAGCCGGCCTACAATGAGCAGTTCTTC.

The V and J genes are TRBV7-3 and TRBJ1-6, with 9 bases matching TRBD1. The CDR3 contains 15 residues. Germline CDR1 SGHTA, CDR2 FQGTGA. The ends lost 5 bases at V and 6 bases at J; junction bases unmatched: 5. DNA for the CDR3: TGTGCCAGCAGCCAACAGGGGGCGGGTAATTCACCCCTCCACTTT. It yields the protein CASSQQGAGNSPLHF.

V and J are TRBV7-2 and TRBJ2-7; 10 nucleotides agree with TRBD1. This CDR3 is built from 14 residues. Germline CDR1 reads SGHTA; CDR2 reads FQGNSA. The J segment lost 4 bases and the V segment lost 5 bases, leaving 5 bases of the junction unmatched. This CDR3 is CASSTGQGGYEQYF. In DNA, the CDR3 is TGTGCCAGCAGCACCGGACAGGGGGGGTACGAGCAGTACTTC. The full variable domain, its missing parts supplied by reference TRBV7-2 and TRBJ2-7, is GAGVSQSPSNKVTEKGKDVELRCDPISGHTALYWYRQSLGQGLEFLIYFQGNSAPDKSGLPSDRFSAERTGGSVSTLTIQRTQQEDSAVYLCASSTGQGGYEQYFGPGTRLTVT.

This sequence joins TRBV9 and TRBJ1-3; D unclear. The CDR3 sequence is 14 residues long. Germline assignment: CDR1 SGDLS and CDR2 YYNGEE. Trimming removed 1 base at V and 0 bases at J, with 5 bases between. CDR3 nucleotide sequence: TGTGCCAGCAGCGTACTGTCCTCTGGAAACACCATATATTTT. Its protein product is CASSVLSSGNTIYF.

The rearrangement links TRBV27 to TRBJ2-2; 10 bases match TRBD1. Germline CDR1 MNHEY, CDR2 SMNVEV (reference sequence). There are 20 residues in the CDR3. The V gene end was trimmed by 5 bases and the J gene end by 4 bases; junction bases not matched to a gene: 19. CDR3 sequence (DNA): TGTGCCAGCAGTCTCACCCTTGCCGCAGGGACAGGGGCGGTCACCGGGGAGCTGTTTTTT. Translating it yields CASSLTLAAGTGAVTGELFF.

The V call is TRBV5-1, the J call TRBJ2-7; D might be TRBD1 (6 bases). This CDR3 contains 13 residues. V dropped 2 bases and J dropped 0 bases, with 6 bases sitting between them. Germline CDR1 is SGHRS and CDR2 is YFSETQ. CDR3 bases: TGCGCCAGCAGCTTACAGGGCTCCTACGAGCAGTACTTC. Translated, it gives CASSLQGSYEQYF.

The rearrangement joins TRBV7-3 to TRBJ1-1; 7 bases fit TRBD1. CDR1 SGHTA and CDR2 FQGTGA come from the germline V gene. The J segment lost 3 bases and the V segment lost 0 bases, leaving 4 bases of the junction unmatched. The CDR3 extends over 15 amino acids. This CDR3 is CASSLTRGGYTEAFF. As DNA, the CDR3 is TGTGCCAGCAGCTTAACGAGAGGGGGCTACACTGAAGCTTTCTTT.

The chain has TRBV10-3 and TRBJ1-1, with no clear D. V lost 11 bases and J 3 bases, leaving 16 bases between the germline ends. Germline CDR1 and CDR2: ENHRY and SYGVKD. The CDR3 is made up of 13 amino acids. The CDR3 spells CASQQRGDTEAFF. CDR3 bases: TGTGCCTCCCAGCAGCGCGGAGACACTGAAGCTTTCTTT.

This chain uses TRBV18 with TRBJ1-1; TRBD1 might be the D (5 bases). V dropped 1 base and J dropped 1 base, with 13 bases sitting between them. This CDR3 region has 16 residues. The germline gives CDR1 KGHSH, CDR2 LQKENI. CDR3 protein: CASSPLGRGSNTEAFF. In DNA, the CDR3 is TGTGCCAGCTCACCACTAGGGAGGGGCTCGAACACTGAAGCTTTCTTT.

The chain has TRBV18 and TRBJ1-1, with 7 bases identical to TRBD1. The length of the CDR3 is 15 residues. Germline CDR1 reads KGHSH; CDR2 reads LQKENI. The V and J ends lost 2 bases and 1 base, in that order; junction bases with no gene match: 4. CDR3: CASSPMGQTNTEAFF. CDR3 in DNA: TGTGCCAGCTCACCAATGGGACAGACGAACACTGAAGCTTTCTTT.

The rearrangement links TRBV11-3 to TRBJ2-1; TRBD1 aligns across 8 bases. CDR3 length: 14 residues. The junction had 4 bases not matched to a gene; V was cut back by 2 bases and J by 7 bases. CDR1 is SGHNT and CDR2 is YENEEA in the germline V gene. The CDR3 DNA reads as TGTGCCAGCAGCTTATGGACAGGGACTAATGAGCAGTTCTTC. The encoded protein is CASSLWTGTNEQFF.

The chain joins TRBV9 to TRBJ2-1; 7 nucleotides line up with TRBD2. The CDR3 sequence is 16 residues long. Per germline, CDR1 SGDLS and CDR2 YYNGEE. J gave up 3 bases and V 0 bases, and 6 bases lay outside the gene matches. CDR3 sequence reads: CASSVAGRESYNEQFF. CDR3 DNA: TGTGCCAGCAGCGTAGCTGGGCGGGAGAGCTACAATGAGCAGTTCTTC.

This rearrangement joins TRBV5-1 to TRBJ2-3, with D possibly being TRBD2 (5 bases). The CDR3 extends over 15 amino acids. CDR1 and CDR2 (germline): SGHRS, YFSETQ. V gave up 5 bases and J gave up 2 bases, with 15 bases separating them. CDR3 nucleotide sequence: TGCGCCAGCAGACTCAGTCCGGGGAACACAGATACGCAGTATTTT. It encodes CASRLSPGNTDTQYF.